This section outlines one TCR beta chain sequence together with its context. No antigen is known for it. The CDR3 length is 16 residues. Germline CDR1 is LGHNA and CDR2 is YNFKEQ. V lost 1 base to trimming and J lost 0 bases, with 12 bases between them. This entry is derived from a study of T-cell reconstitution after alpha-beta-depleted transplantation in children. Findings of the study overall: Diversity of TCRbeta at day 60 was high in some patients, arising from surviving recipient T cells and thymic progenitors. Newly produced T cells mostly accounted for T-cell counts and diversity one year post-transplant. Where alpha-beta T cells came from about two months after transplant was reportedly several hundred expanded graft clones.

Unique molecular identifiers were incorporated into the prepared TCRbeta library. Each CDR3 protein gets one entry after TCRdb re-called the PCR reads with MiXCR. In the table there are 240,000 or so distinct CDR3 sequences, 7.5% to 9.5% of which are singletons. The source of this sequence is a male patient younger than 18 who had a stem cell transplant for acute lymphoblastic leukemia, so the T cells may come from the graft donor. Specimen: PBMCs, mostly from graft donor cells, collected 180 days after TCRalphabeta/CD19-depleted stem cell transplant. The V call is TRBV4-2, the J call TRBJ1-2; no clear D gene. The CDR3 DNA reads TGTGCCAGCAGCCAAGTAGGTGGGAATTCTAACTATGGCTACACCTTC. This codes for CASSQVGGNSNYGYTF.